This T cell receptor (beta chain) derives from a study of T cell responses to AZD1222 COVID-19 vaccine. Data came from immunoSEQ multiplex PCR; TCRdb stores just in-frame clones and leaves some out. The sample holds 90,000 to 100,000 clones, 65% to 85% seen once. The V and J ends lost 7 bases and 1 base respectively, with 8 bases between them. The length of the CDR3 is 13 residues. Germline-derived CDR1 and CDR2 are SNHLY and FYNNEI. With respect to this clone: Its antigen is unknown.

Study conclusions and caveats: Baseline serostatus was positive in only six or seven AZD1222 recipients. The study reported that nearly half of spike-specific TCRs target unmutated variant regions.

The source material was peripheral blood, sampled 28 days after the second AZD1222 dose. The clonotype was recovered from an adult who received the AZD1222 COVID-19 vaccine. The chain couples TRBV2 to TRBJ1-5, with D perhaps matching TRBD1 (5 bases). The CDR3 DNA reads as TGTGCCAGCAAGCGGGACAGCAATCAGCCCCAGCATTTT. Protein sequence: CASKRDSNQPQHF.